These T cell receptor beta chains were read from a single sample in a study of post-analysis software for immune sequencing data. In TCRdb, the PCR reads were re-called with MiXCR into one record per CDR3 protein. The profile covers fewer than 900,000 distinct CDR3 sequences, with under 60% appearing a single time and roughly 4.9% taken by the ten largest. Sequenced material: blood. These receptors all come from a girl aged 10-17 years with multiple sclerosis. The CDR3 runs from the conserved cysteine through the conserved F or W. Fields, in order: clone size, J gene, V gene, D gene, CDR3 protein, CDR3 DNA. The D gene is left open where the match is weak. Some rows have no size entry. The others give once, few or many, or a class for an expanded clone.

NA TRBJ2-7 TRBV12-3/TRBV12-4 TRBD2 CASMRGGSYEQYF TGTGCCAGCATGCGCGGGGGGAGCTACGAGCAGTACTTC
few TRBJ2-7 TRBV5-1 NA CASSLDKSDYEQYF TGCGCCAGCAGCTTGGACAAAAGCGACTACGAGCAGTACTTC
NA TRBJ2-7 TRBV7-9 NA CASSPSRNPSYEQYF TGTGCCAGCAGCCCCTCTCGGAACCCTTCCTACGAGCAGTACTTC
NA TRBJ2-7 TRBV7-8 TRBD2 CASSLLGRDDISYEQYF TGTGCCAGCAGCCTACTCGGGAGGGACGATATTTCCTACGAGCAGTACTTC
NA TRBJ2-5 TRBV7-6 TRBD2 CASSHSNSLAGGNNEQYF TGTGCCAGCAGCCATTCGAATTCGTTAGCGGGAGGGAACAATGAGCAGTACTTC
few TRBJ2-4 TRBV5-1 TRBD2 CASSLGVVRGEYVAGGLNIQYF TGCGCCAGCAGCCTCGGAGTGGTGAGGGGCGAATATGTAGCGGGAGGTTTAAACATTCAGTACTTC
NA TRBJ1-4 TRBV4-3 NA CASSHYAGIGEKLFF TGCGCCAGCAGCCACTATGCAGGGATTGGTGAAAAACTGTTTTTT
few TRBJ2-6 TRBV29-1 TRBD2 CSVEDGGGSGANVLTF TGCAGCGTTGAAGACGGCGGGGGTTCTGGGGCCAACGTCCTGACTTTC
few TRBJ1-1 TRBV6-1 NA CASSELRVGDTEAFF TGTGCCAGCAGTGAACTGCGTGTTGGGGACACTGAAGCTTTCTTT
NA TRBJ2-7 TRBV11-2 TRBD2 CASSRRTSGSSYEQYF TGTGCCAGCAGCCGCCGTACTAGCGGGAGCTCCTACGAGCAGTACTTC
NA TRBJ2-7 TRBV12-3/TRBV12-4 NA CASSHSASDEQYF TGTGCCAGCAGTCATAGCGCCAGCGACGAGCAGTACTTC
NA TRBJ2-7 TRBV4-2 NA CASSQEWQATYEQYF TGTGCCAGCAGCCAAGAGTGGCAGGCCACCTACGAGCAGTACTTC
NA TRBJ2-3 TRBV20-1 NA CSARTDSGQYF TGCAGTGCTAGAACGGACAGCGGGCAGTATTTT
NA TRBJ1-4 TRBV20-1 NA CSAQLGTALNEKLFF TGCAGTGCCCAACTGGGGACGGCGCTTAATGAAAAACTGTTTTTT
NA TRBJ2-3 TRBV20-1 NA CSARDPLGSTDTQYF TGCAGTGCTAGAGATCCCCTAGGGAGCACAGATACGCAGTATTTT
NA TRBJ2-6 TRBV12-3/TRBV12-4 NA CASRLSGSGANVRTF TGTGCCAGTCGTTTGTCCGGGTCTGGGGCCAACGTCCGGACTTTC
few TRBJ2-6 TRBV7-6 TRBD2 CASSLRTSGSGANVLTF TGTGCCAGCAGCTTACGGACTAGCGGCTCTGGGGCCAACGTCCTGACTTTC
few TRBJ2-5 TRBV29-1 NA CSVVEGETQYF TGCAGCGTTGTGGAGGGAGAGACCCAGTACTTC
NA TRBJ2-3 TRBV4-1 NA CASSQGSLGLTDTQYF TGCGCCAGCAGCCAAGGGTCCCTAGGGCTAACAGATACGCAGTATTTT
few TRBJ1-5 TRBV4-3 NA CASSQTGSGNQPQHF TGCGCCAGCAGCCAGACGGGGAGTGGCAATCAGCCCCAGCATTTT
NA TRBJ2-1 TRBV10-2 TRBD2 CASSELAGVDNEQFF TGCGCCAGCAGTGAGCTAGCGGGAGTTGACAATGAGCAGTTCTTC
NA TRBJ1-1 TRBV28 NA CASSPGQTKAFF TGTGCCAGCAGCCCGGGACAAACTAAAGCTTTCTTT
NA TRBJ2-7 TRBV11-2 TRBD1 CASTLGYGDRDEQYF TGTGCCAGCACCTTAGGTTACGGGGACAGGGACGAGCAGTACTTC
once TRBJ2-1 TRBV6-2/TRBV6-3 NA CASGAPSEQFF TGTGCCAGCGGAGCCCCCAGCGAGCAGTTCTTC
NA TRBJ2-7 TRBV7-2 TRBD2 CASSSSASGRAYEQYF TGTGCCAGCAGCTCGAGTGCTAGCGGGAGGGCCTACGAGCAGTACTTC
NA TRBJ2-7 TRBV9 TRBD1 CASSTPGQGWTSSYEQYF TGTGCCAGCAGCACACCGGGACAGGGGTGGACCAGCTCCTACGAGCAGTACTTC
NA TRBJ2-7 TRBV2 TRBD2 CASSAASGSTHEQYF TGTGCCAGCAGTGCCGCTAGCGGGAGCACCCACGAGCAGTACTTC
few TRBJ2-5 TRBV10-3 TRBD1 CAISGQGQETQYF TGTGCCATCAGCGGACAGGGGCAAGAGACCCAGTACTTC
NA TRBJ2-1 TRBV5-6 TRBD1 CASSWDRGPYNEQFF TGTGCCAGCAGCTGGGACAGGGGTCCCTACAATGAGCAGTTCTTC
NA TRBJ1-2 TRBV28 NA CASSIQGRIYGYTF TGTGCCAGCAGTATACAGGGACGGATCTATGGCTACACCTTC
NA TRBJ2-5 TRBV29-1 NA CSVGGKGLGTQYF TGCAGCGTCGGAGGAAAGGGATTGGGGACCCAGTACTTC
NA TRBJ2-1 TRBV7-9 NA CASSLSLAEQFF TGTGCCAGCAGCTTATCACTGGCTGAGCAGTTCTTC
NA TRBJ2-5 TRBV12-5 NA CASGGDRKETQYF TGTGCTAGTGGGGGGGACCGTAAAGAGACCCAGTACTTC
NA TRBJ2-6 TRBV29-1 NA CSVGDRTSSGANVLTF TGCAGCGTGGGAGACAGGACAAGCTCTGGGGCCAACGTCCTGACTTTC